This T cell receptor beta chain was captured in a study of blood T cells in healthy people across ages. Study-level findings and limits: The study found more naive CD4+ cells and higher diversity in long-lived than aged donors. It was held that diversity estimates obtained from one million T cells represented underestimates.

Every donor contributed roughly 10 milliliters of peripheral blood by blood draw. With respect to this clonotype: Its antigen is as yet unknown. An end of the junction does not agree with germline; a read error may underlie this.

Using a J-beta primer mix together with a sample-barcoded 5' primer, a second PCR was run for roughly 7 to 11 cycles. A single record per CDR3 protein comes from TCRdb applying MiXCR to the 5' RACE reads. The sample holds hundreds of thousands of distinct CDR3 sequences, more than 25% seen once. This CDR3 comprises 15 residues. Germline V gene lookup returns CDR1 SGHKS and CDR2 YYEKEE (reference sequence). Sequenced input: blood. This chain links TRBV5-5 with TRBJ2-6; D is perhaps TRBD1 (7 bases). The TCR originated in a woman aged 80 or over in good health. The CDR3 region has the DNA TGTGTCAGCAGCTTCAGGGGGACTGGGGCCAACGTCCGGACTTTC. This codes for CVSSFRGTGANVRTF.